Each of the 14 T cell receptor beta chains below was sequenced from the same sample in a study of T cell repertoires in cytomegalovirus infection. Their specific antigens are unknown. Using its own MiXCR run on the reads, TCRdb lists one record per CDR3 protein. Here the sample spans roughly 860,000 distinct CDR3 sequences, 32% being singletons. The source was cultured CD8+ T cells from PBMCs, collected from culture after CMV antigen stimulation. The receptors here all came from a human donor in good health (CMV status not recorded). Some clones in this sample may be carry-over from other donors' samples.

The chain couples TRBV12-5 to TRBJ1-5; maybe TRBD1 (6 bases). The CDR3 consists of 21 residues. Germline CDR1 reads LGHNT; CDR2 reads FRNRAP. Trimming shortened V by 3 bases and J by 2 bases, and 29 bases separated the two germline ends. The CDR3, as DNA: TGTGCTAGTGGTTTCACCAGCGACGCCGAATCAGGGGACATAGGCAATCAGCCCCAGCATTTT. Amino acids: CASGFTSDAESGDIGNQPQHF.

The chain employs TRBV6-5 and TRBJ2-1; D is perhaps TRBD2 (6 bases). This CDR3 is 15 amino acids long. Trimming stripped 1 base from V and 5 bases from J, with 12 bases between. CDR1 and CDR2 (germline): MNHEY, SVGAGI. This CDR3 is CASSYFLAGNNEQFF. In DNA, the CDR3 is TGTGCCAGCAGTTACTTCCTGGCGGGGAACAATGAGCAGTTCTTC.

This clonotype was observed a handful of times. J is TRBJ2-1 and V is TRBV12-3 or TRBV12-4, with 7 bases aligning to TRBD1. V shed 5 bases, J shed 5 bases, and the junction held 9 bases outside the gene matches. The CDR3 covers 15 residues. The CDR3 DNA reads TGTGCCAGCAGTGGTTGGGACAGCTATGACAATGAGCAGTTCTTC. Residues: CASSGWDSYDNEQFF.

The rearrangement joins TRBV12-3 or TRBV12-4 to TRBJ2-5; D ambiguous. This CDR3 is built from 13 residues. The V end lost 6 bases, the J end lost 5 bases, and 13 bases lay between the germline ends. Written as DNA, the CDR3 is TGTGCCAGCAGGCCCGAGAACGCGGAGACCCAGTACTTC. Its protein product is CASRPENAETQYF.

This chain links TRBV24-1 with TRBJ2-1, with TRBD1 matching 8 bases. With 3 bases clipped from V and 0 bases from J, the junction kept 3 bases outside the gene matches. The CDR3 runs 16 residues. Germline V gene sequence: CDR1 KGHDR, CDR2 SFDVKD. This CDR3 reads CATSDQGARSYNEQFF. The CDR3 bases are TGTGCCACCAGTGATCAGGGGGCACGCTCCTACAATGAGCAGTTCTTC.

This clonotype has a handful of counts. The V gene is TRBV14, the J gene TRBJ1-1; a possible D gene is TRBD1 (6 bases). Germline V CDR1 and CDR2: SGHDN, FVKESK. V was pared by 3 bases and J by 2 bases, with 16 bases between. The CDR3 has 16 amino acids. The CDR3 DNA reads as TGTGCCAGCAGCCACCGAAGAATACAGGGAAACACTGAAGCTTTCTTT. Its protein is CASSHRRIQGNTEAFF. Full variable domain (remainder filled in from reference TRBV14 and TRBJ1-1): EAGVTQFPSHSVIEKGQTVTLRCDPISGHDNLYWYRRVMGKEIKFLLHFVKESKQDESGMPNNRFLAERTGGTYSTLKVQPAELEDSGVYFCASSHRRIQGNTEAFFGQGTRLTVV.

This clonotype appeared a few times. This sequence joins TRBV11-2 and TRBJ2-7, with 9 bases lining up with TRBD1. The CDR3 is 17 residues long. V dropped 2 bases and J dropped 3; count of bases not matched to a gene: 11. Germline V CDR1 and CDR2: SGHAT, FQNNGV. This CDR3 is CASSLKLGTGHFYEQYV. As DNA, the CDR3 is TGTGCCAGCAGCTTAAAGCTAGGGACAGGGCATTTCTACGAGCAGTACGTC.

The rearrangement uses TRBV6-1 and TRBJ2-5, with TRBD1 as a possible D gene (5 bases). Germline assignment: CDR1 MNHNS and CDR2 SASEGT. The ends were cut back, 8 bases at V and 1 base at J, with 20 bases in the middle. The CDR3 length is 16 residues. The CDR3 sequence: CASGALWASSQETQYF. CDR3 bases: TGTGCCAGCGGGGCGCTATGGGCCTCTAGCCAAGAGACCCAGTACTTC.

The chain carries TRBV11-3 and TRBJ2-3, with D tentatively TRBD2 (7 bases). The CDR3 runs 16 residues. Germline CDR1 SGHNT, CDR2 YENEEA. Between the trimmed V and J ends, which lost 5 bases and 3 bases, there was a span of 18 bases. The CDR3 loop reads CASSRLGGRETDTQYF. The CDR3 DNA reads as TGTGCCAGCAGCCGTCTGGGGGGGCGAGAGACAGATACGCAGTATTTT. Full variable domain (outside the CDR3, taken from reference TRBV11-3 and TRBJ2-3): EAGVVQSPRYKIIEKKQPVAFWCNPISGHNTLYWYLQNLGQGPELLIRYENEEAVDDSQLPKDRFSAERLKGVDSTLKIQPAELGDSAVYLCASSRLGGRETDTQYFGPGTRLTVL.

V gene TRBV7-9 combines with J gene TRBJ2-7, with D possibly being TRBD2 (5 bases). CDR3 length: 15 residues. The germline gives CDR1 SEHNR, CDR2 FQNEAQ (reference sequence). Trimming left V 1 base short and J 5 bases short, with 15 bases between. CDR3 in amino acids: CASSLGGGRIHEQYF. In DNA, the CDR3 is TGTGCCAGCAGCTTAGGAGGAGGCAGGATCCACGAGCAGTACTTC.

In this sample, this clonotype turned up a few times. The genes are TRBV4-1 and TRBJ2-7; D perhaps matches TRBD1 (5 bases). The germline gives CDR1 MGHRA, CDR2 YSYEKL. The CDR3 spans 15 residues. V dropped 0 bases and J dropped 3 bases, with 12 bases sitting between them. CDR3 loop: CASSQEDDSVYEQYV. The CDR3 coding sequence is TGCGCCAGCAGCCAAGAAGACGACAGTGTCTACGAGCAGTACGTC.

The V gene is TRBV4-1, the J gene TRBJ2-3; D call uncertain. In germline, CDR1 is MGHRA, CDR2 YSYEKL. The CDR3 is 13 residues long. The V end was cut by 4 bases, the J end by 7 bases, with 12 bases between. CDR3 protein: CASSPPDWNTQYF. In nucleotides, the CDR3 is TGCGCCAGCAGCCCTCCCGACTGGAATACGCAGTATTTT.

This clonotype was seen at least ten times. The chain couples TRBV7-6 to TRBJ2-3, with a possible D match to TRBD2 (6 bases). CDR1 is SGHVS, CDR2 FNYEAQ, per germline. V lost 3 bases and J 2 bases, leaving 12 bases between the germline ends. The CDR3 is 15 residues long. The CDR3 DNA is TGTGCCAGCAGCTTGCGGGGACTCAACACAGATACGCAGTATTTT. Its translation is CASSLRGLNTDTQYF.

Points on this clonotype: A read error may produce the germline difference seen at one junction end. The chain is built from TRBV29-1 and TRBJ2-5; 10 bases agree with TRBD1. Germline V gives CDR1 SQVTM, CDR2 ANQGSEA. The CDR3 sequence is 14 residues long. The CDR3 DNA follows: TGCAGCGTGGAAGGACAGGGGGTACGTGAGACCCAGTACTTC. Encoded protein: CSVEGQGVRETQYF.